The 17 T cell receptor beta chains reported below all come from one sample, sequenced in a study of T-cell memory formation after mild COVID-19. MiXCR, run by TCRdb on the 5' RACE reads, gives a single entry per CDR3 protein. The sample consists of 470,000 or so distinct CDR3 sequences, nearly 25% of them appearing once. The sequencing input was PBMCs or a T cell subset sorted from them (not recorded which). The source of these receptors is an adult woman who had mild COVID-19 (a few samples of this study predate the infection). Cell type and time point are not known.

This chain links TRBV19 with TRBJ2-3, with D perhaps given as TRBD1 or TRBD2 (5 bases each). The V gene lost 8 bases and the J gene lost 0 bases, with 12 bases spanning the gap. Germline CDR1 LNHDA, CDR2 SQIVND (reference sequence). CDR3 length equals 14 residues. Here the CDR3 reads CASRYWDSTDTQYF. CDR3 DNA sequence: TGTGCCAGTCGCTATTGGGACAGCACAGATACGCAGTATTTT.

The rearrangement joins TRBV6-5 to TRBJ1-2; TRBD1 might be the D (5 bases). The CDR3 contains 12 residues. The germline V gene encodes CDR1 MNHEY and CDR2 SVGAGI. V was cut by 6 bases and J by 8 bases, with 13 bases left in between. The CDR3 DNA follows: TGTGCCAGCAGACGACGAGGGGACGGCTACACCTTC. Protein sequence: CASRRRGDGYTF.

This clonotype turned up a few times. The genes are TRBV7-6 and TRBJ2-5, with D unresolved. Trimming stripped 1 base from V and 4 bases from J, with 13 bases between. The CDR3 covers 15 residues. Germline V gene sequence: CDR1 SGHVS, CDR2 FNYEAQ. CDR3 coding DNA: TGTGCCAGCAGCTTAGGGGCGCTTCTGGCAGAGACCCAGTACTTC. It translates to CASSLGALLAETQYF.

This clonotype was counted many times. The chain recombines TRBV7-2 with TRBJ2-5, with 9 positions matching TRBD1. In germline, CDR1 is SGHTA, CDR2 FQGNSA. The trim removed 5 bases at V and 4 bases at J, leaving 2 bases unmatched. The CDR3 has 13 residues. CDR3 amino acids: CASSPDRGETQYF. CDR3 bases: TGTGCCAGCAGCCCGGACAGGGGAGAGACCCAGTACTTC.

The chain links TRBV14 to TRBJ1-4; no firm D call. This CDR3 comprises 13 residues. Trimming shortened V by 4 bases and J by 4 bases, and 7 bases separated the two germline ends. In germline, CDR1 is SGHDN, CDR2 FVKESK. The CDR3 DNA is TGTGCCAGCAGCCGGGCCCTTAATGAAAAACTGTTTTTT. Its translation: CASSRALNEKLFF.

This chain links TRBV12-5 with TRBJ2-1; 10 nucleotides match TRBD2. The CDR3 consists of 16 residues. Germline V lookup: CDR1 LGHNT, CDR2 FRNRAP. V trimming: 0 bases; J trimming: 5 bases; junction bases outside the gene matches: 4. The chain's CDR3 is CASGLVLGLAHNEQFF. The CDR3 DNA is TGTGCTAGTGGTTTGGTTTTGGGACTAGCGCACAATGAGCAGTTCTTC.

V usage is TRBV30 and J usage is TRBJ2-1; tentatively, D is TRBD2 (5 bases). Germline lookup yields CDR1 GTSNPN and CDR2 SVGIG (reference sequence). V was cut by 1 base and J by 0 bases, with 13 bases left in between. The CDR3 spans 16 residues. The CDR3 bases are TGTGCCTGGAGTGAACTGGGAGTCAGCTCCTACAATGAGCAGTTCTTC. Protein sequence: CAWSELGVSSYNEQFF.

The chain recombines TRBV30 with TRBJ2-2; TRBD2 is a possible D gene (6 bases). V gave up 2 bases and J gave up 2 bases, with 9 bases separating them. CDR3 size: 14 residues. Germline CDR1 is GTSNPN and CDR2 is SVGIG (reference sequence). The CDR3, as DNA: TGTGCCTGGAGTTGGGGAGGAAACACCGGGGAGCTGTTTTTT. It specifies CAWSWGGNTGELFF. Using reference TRBV30 and TRBJ2-2 for the parts outside the CDR3, the full variable domain is SQTIHQWPATLVQPVGSPLSLECTVEGTSNPNLYWYRQAAGRGLQLLFYSVGIGQISSEVPQNLSASRPQDRQFILSSKKLLLSDSGFYLCAWSWGGNTGELFFGEGSRLTVL.

The chain uses TRBV30 and TRBJ2-1; 10 nucleotides line up with TRBD2. Germline loops: CDR1 GTSNPN, CDR2 SVGIG (reference sequence). V shed 1 base and J 8 bases; nucleotides not matched to a gene: 8. This CDR3 is 15 amino acids long. CDR3 protein: CAWSAAGGIHHEQFF. The CDR3 coding sequence is TGTGCCTGGAGTGCAGCGGGAGGGATTCACCATGAGCAGTTCTTC.

This clonotype was detected only a few times. V usage is TRBV5-1 and J usage is TRBJ1-2; D gene unclear. Germline lookup yields CDR1 SGHRS and CDR2 YFSETQ. The length of the CDR3 is 16 residues. Deletions cut 0 bases from V and 7 bases from J, with 19 bases between. The CDR3 loop is CASSLGARAGGSGYTF. DNA of the CDR3: TGCGCCAGCAGCTTGGGGGCTCGTGCAGGTGGAAGTGGCTACACCTTC. The entire variable domain, with the rest obtained from reference TRBV5-1 and TRBJ1-2, is as follows: KAGVTQTPRYLIKTRGQQVTLSCSPISGHRSVSWYQQTPGQGLQFLFEYFSETQRNKGNFPGRFSGRQFSNSRSEMNVSTLELGDSALYLCASSLGARAGGSGYTFGSGTRLTVV.

This clonotype was found a few times. Sequence at one end of the junction differs from germline and may be a read error. This chain links TRBV4-2 with TRBJ2-1, with no clear D. Germline CDR1 LGHNA, CDR2 YNFKEQ. The CDR3 totals 15 residues. The CDR3 here is CASSQDGDSNNEQFF. CDR3 DNA: TGTGCCAGCAGCCAAGATGGAGACTCCAACAATGAGCAGTTCTTC.

This clonotype was detected only a few times. This chain uses TRBV10-3 with TRBJ1-5; a possible D gene is TRBD1 (6 bases). The V and J ends lost 1 base and 7 bases respectively, with 11 bases between them. The CDR3 covers 14 residues. In germline, CDR1 is ENHRY, CDR2 SYGVKD. CDR3 DNA: TGTGCCATCAGTGAGTTCTCGACAGGCCAGCCCCAGCATTTT. Protein: CAISEFSTGQPQHF.

This clonotype was picked up a small number of times. This chain joins TRBV7-9 and TRBJ1-3; D gene ambiguous. The CDR3 runs to 15 residues. V was cut by 2 bases and J by 2 bases, with 10 bases left in between. The germline V gene encodes CDR1 SEHNR and CDR2 FQNEAQ (reference sequence). CDR3 sequence: CASSLTSFPGNTIYF. As DNA, the CDR3 is TGTGCCAGCAGCTTAACCTCATTTCCTGGAAACACCATATATTTT.

This clonotype has more than one count but fewer than ten. J is TRBJ2-2 and V is TRBV27, with 10 bases fitting TRBD1. Germline-derived CDR1 and CDR2 are MNHEY and SMNVEV (reference sequence). There are 16 residues in the CDR3. The ends lost 3 bases at V and 2 bases at J; junction bases unmatched: 3. The CDR3 nucleotides read TGTGCCAGCAGTTTTTGGACAGGGGGAAACACCGGGGAGCTGTTTTTT. It is translated as CASSFWTGGNTGELFF.

This clonotype turned up a few times. V and J are TRBV7-8 and TRBJ1-1; no clear D gene. CDR1 and CDR2 (germline): SGHVS, FQNEAQ. Trimming removed 5 bases at V and 1 base at J, with 14 bases between. The CDR3 runs 15 residues. CDR3 protein: CASSPPTGWNTEAFF. As DNA, the CDR3 is TGTGCCAGCAGCCCACCCACGGGGTGGAACACTGAAGCTTTCTTT.

This clonotype was counted only a few times. The CDR3 DNA follows: TGTGCCAGCAGCTTGGGTTTCGGCACCTACTCCTACGAGCAGTACTTC. Amino acid sequence: CASSLGFGTYSYEQYF. The V gene is TRBV5-5, the J gene TRBJ2-7; the D is unclear. Germline assignment: CDR1 SGHKS and CDR2 YYEKEE (reference sequence). This CDR3 has 16 amino acids. V lost 0 bases and J lost 0, with 13 bases in between.

The V call is TRBV15, the J call TRBJ2-1; 11 nucleotides agree with TRBD2. V shed 4 bases and J 2 bases; nucleotides not matched to a gene: 7. Germline V gives CDR1 LNHNV, CDR2 YYDKDF (reference sequence). The CDR3 is 17 residues long. DNA of the CDR3: TGTGCCACCAGCACCCGGACTAGCGGGCTGACCTACAATGAGCAGTTCTTC. It specifies CATSTRTSGLTYNEQFF.